A single sample is the source of the 23 T cell receptor beta chains below, sequenced in a study of CXCR3-negative and CXCR3-positive naive CD8 T cells. Study findings and constraints: Researchers report that CXCR3-positive naive cells carry more hydrophobic TRB CDR3s than CXCR3-negative naive cells.

These TCRs are of unknown antigen specificity. The TRB cDNA libraries were prepared by 5' RACE with UMI labels. Using the 5' RACE reads, TCRdb records one entry per CDR3 protein without DNA. The sample table sets out 150,000 to 180,000 distinct CDR3 sequences. Sequencing was done on a sample of naive CXCR3+ CD8+ T cells from blood. As for subset: CD45RO-CCR7+CD27+CD95- naive CD8+ T cells expressing CXCR3 (TNR3+). These receptors all stem from a human donor in good health. Some clones in this sample may be carry-over from other donors' samples.

The chain employs TRBV29-1 and TRBJ2-3; the D call from TCRdb, TRBD2, cannot be confirmed without DNA. Germline V gives CDR1 SQVTM, CDR2 ANQGSEA. The CDR3 is 14 amino acids. The CDR3 sequence: CSVGTSGSTDTQYF.

The chain combines TRBV29-1 with TRBJ1-1. From germline, CDR1 is SQVTM and CDR2 ANQGSEA. The CDR3 is 14 residues long. The CDR3 is CSVEAGTANTEAFF.

The chain uses TRBV11-2 and TRBJ2-2; no DNA is available, so the TRBD1 call from TCRdb remains unchecked. Germline V gives CDR1 SGHAT, CDR2 FQNNGV. The CDR3 runs 15 residues. The chain's CDR3 is CASSLEGVYTGELFF.

This sequence joins TRBV29-1 and TRBJ2-1; TCRdb proposes TRBD2, but this gene call is untestable without DNA. The CDR3 contains 14 residues. CDR1 and CDR2 (germline): SQVTM, ANQGSEA. This chain's CDR3 is CSVQLAGDYNEQFF.

This sequence joins TRBV7-6 and TRBJ1-1; with no DNA, the TCRdb D assignment of TRBD1 cannot be verified. The CDR3 length is 14 residues. From germline, CDR1 is SGHVS and CDR2 FNYEAQ. CDR3 loop: CASSLGQGFTEAFF.

The V call is TRBV4-3, the J call TRBJ2-3; TCRdb's D call, TRBD1, is unchecked because there is no DNA. This CDR3 region has 17 residues. Germline V gives CDR1 LGHNA, CDR2 YSLEER. The CDR3 reads CASSLRTGGDPPDTQYF.

This chain uses TRBV12-3 or TRBV12-4 with TRBJ2-5. CDR3 length equals 14 residues. CDR3 region: CASSLFKSQETQYF.

The V call is TRBV13, the J call TRBJ2-4; TCRdb picks TRBD2, but there is no DNA to check that call. The germline gives CDR1 PRHDT, CDR2 FYEKMQ (reference sequence). There are 16 residues in the CDR3. The CDR3 spells CASSSRQGRSKNIQYF. The entire variable domain, with the rest obtained from reference TRBV13 and TRBJ2-4, is as follows: AAGVIQSPRHLIKEKRETATLKCYPIPRHDTVYWYQQGPGQDPQFLISFYEKMQSDKGSIPDRFSAQQFSDYHSELNMSSLELGDSALYFCASSSRQGRSKNIQYFGAGTRLSVL.

The V and J genes are TRBV7-9 and TRBJ2-7; TCRdb selects TRBD1, and the lack of DNA leaves this call unchecked. This CDR3 spans 14 amino acids. Germline V gene lookup returns CDR1 SEHNR and CDR2 FQNEAQ (reference sequence). The CDR3 sequence: CASTGLGSSYEQYF. Variable domain in full (rest from reference TRBV7-9 and TRBJ2-7): DTGVSQNPRHKITKRGQNVTFRCDPISEHNRLYWYRQTLGQGPEFLTYFQNEAQLEKSRLLSDRFSAERPKGSFSTLEIQRTEQGDSAMYLCASTGLGSSYEQYFGPGTRLTVT.

J is TRBJ1-1 and V is TRBV12-3 or TRBV12-4. This CDR3 is built from 14 residues. This CDR3 reads CASSLSDMNTEAFF.

The chain is built from TRBV9 and TRBJ2-7; TCRdb's D call of TRBD2 is untestable without DNA. This CDR3 is 14 amino acids long. The germline V gene encodes CDR1 SGDLS and CDR2 YYNGEE. CDR3 region: CASSPLGGANEQYF.

V is TRBV19 and J is TRBJ2-5; TCRdb's D call, TRBD2, is unchecked because there is no DNA. This CDR3 spans 15 amino acids. Germline V gene sequence: CDR1 LNHDA, CDR2 SQIVND (reference sequence). CDR3 sequence reads: CASRILGLRQETQYF.

V gene TRBV27 combines with J gene TRBJ2-4; TCRdb's assignment of TRBD1 cannot be checked, as there is no DNA. The germline V gene has CDR1 MNHEY and CDR2 SMNVEV (reference sequence). This CDR3 has 18 amino acids. The CDR3 region is CASSLYGRDKDRRNIQYF.

The CDR3 sequence: CASSSGVAGVNEPFF. The chain joins TRBV5-4 to TRBJ2-1; TCRdb indicates TRBD2, and absent DNA this call remains unverified. This CDR3 has 15 residues. The V gene's germline CDR1 is SGHNT and CDR2 YYREEE (reference sequence).

The V gene is TRBV3-1, the J gene TRBJ2-7; TCRdb's D gene call, TRBD1, goes unchecked for lack of DNA. The CDR3 has 15 residues. Germline loops: CDR1 LGHDT, CDR2 YNNKEL (reference sequence). The CDR3 reads CASGQDTGGNYEQYF.

The gene calls are TRBV7-9 and TRBJ2-2; TCRdb outputs TRBD2, but without DNA this stays unchecked. CDR1 is SEHNR and CDR2 is FQNEAQ in the germline V gene (reference sequence). The CDR3 sequence is 15 residues long. The chain's CDR3 is CASSVRGMNTGELFF.

The V call is TRBV5-4, the J call TRBJ2-1; with no DNA, the TCRdb D assignment of TRBD2 cannot be verified. The germline gives CDR1 SGHNT, CDR2 YYREEE (reference sequence). The CDR3 is 18 amino acids. The CDR3 protein is CASSWDPIAGRAYNEQFF.

The chain is built from TRBV3-1 and TRBJ2-4; lacking DNA, the TRBD1 call made by TCRdb goes unchecked. The CDR3 sequence is 15 residues long. Germline-derived CDR1 and CDR2 are LGHDT and YNNKEL (reference sequence). The CDR3 sequence: CASSRDSQAKNIQYF.

V and J are TRBV2 and TRBJ2-1. Germline V CDR1 and CDR2: SNHLY, FYNNEI. This CDR3 has 13 amino acids. This chain's CDR3 is CASSVGHYNEQFF.

V usage is TRBV28 and J usage is TRBJ2-1; TCRdb reports TRBD1, a call that lacks DNA to check it against. This CDR3 has 13 residues. The germline V gene has CDR1 MDHEN and CDR2 SYDVKM. CDR3 sequence: CASRGQRVNEQFF.

The V and J genes are TRBV9 and TRBJ2-7; there is no DNA to check the TCRdb D call of TRBD2. Per the germline V gene, CDR1 is SGDLS and CDR2 is YYNGEE. This CDR3 has 14 amino acids. CDR3 residues: CASSVVGDSHEQYF.

The CDR3 reads CSATWDLGTEAFF. The V call is TRBV20-1, the J call TRBJ1-1. Per the germline V gene, CDR1 is DFQATT and CDR2 is SNEGSKA (reference sequence). The CDR3 sequence is 13 residues long.

This chain uses TRBV29-1 with TRBJ2-7. Germline-derived CDR1 and CDR2 are SQVTM and ANQGSEA. The CDR3 spans 12 residues. CDR3 sequence reads: CSVTDRSYEQYF.